This T cell receptor beta chain was captured in a study of response to subunit inactivated influenza vaccine. The CDR3 is made up of 13 amino acids. CDR1 and CDR2 from the germline V gene are SGHTA and FQGNSA. V was trimmed by 1 base and J by 8 bases, leaving 11 bases between them. This clonotype was detected ten times or more. Its specificity is not known. Findings and caveats of the study: The authors suggested that few new T cells are recruited per seasonal influenza vaccination.

Each CDR3 protein is one row after TCRdb ran MiXCR on the RT-PCR reads. In the table there are hundreds of thousands of distinct CDR3 sequences, approximately 7.6% of which are singletons. The sample here was PBMCs from blood, taken less than 30 months after vaccination. The rearrangement uses TRBV7-2 and TRBJ1-2; TRBD1 is a possible D gene (5 bases). The sequence came from a man aged 50 to 69 who received an inactivated influenza vaccine. In DNA, the CDR3 is TGTGCCAGCAGCTTAGATGGGGGTCGGGGCTACACCTTC. The encoded protein is CASSLDGGRGYTF.